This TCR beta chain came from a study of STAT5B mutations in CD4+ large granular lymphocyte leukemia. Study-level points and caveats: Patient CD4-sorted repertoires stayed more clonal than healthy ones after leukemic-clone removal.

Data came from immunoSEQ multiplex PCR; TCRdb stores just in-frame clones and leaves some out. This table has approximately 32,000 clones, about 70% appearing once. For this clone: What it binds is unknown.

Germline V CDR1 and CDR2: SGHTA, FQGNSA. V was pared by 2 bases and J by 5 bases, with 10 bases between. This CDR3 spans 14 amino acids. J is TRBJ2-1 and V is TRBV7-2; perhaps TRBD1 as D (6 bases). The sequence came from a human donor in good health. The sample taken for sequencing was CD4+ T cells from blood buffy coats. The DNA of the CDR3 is TGTGCCAGCAGCTTATTGAGGGACAACAATGAGCAGTTCTTC. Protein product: CASSLLRDNNEQFF.